These 25 T cell receptor beta chains were sequenced from one sample in a study of T cell responses to AZD1222 COVID-19 vaccine (dated by TCRdb to the early 2020s). Library prep was done by the immunoSEQ multiplex PCR assay. TCRdb provides this immuneACCESS table in a form limited to in-frame rearrangements. Some clones are lacking; in checked studies, under half of them reflect an unresolved V gene, and why the rest are absent is not known. Counted in this sample were 95,000 to 120,000 clones; 86% of them appeared once. The ten largest make up under 4% of the sample. The sample's time point label, decoded: baseline before first vaccination. This material consisted of peripheral blood, taken on day 0 of AZD1222 vaccination. The receptor source for this set is an adult in good health.

V gene TRBV9 combines with J gene TRBJ2-6; D is possibly TRBD1 (6 bases). Germline assignment: CDR1 SGDLS and CDR2 YYNGEE. V lost 3 bases, J lost 2 bases, and 12 bases lay in between. The CDR3 is 16 residues long. The CDR3 DNA reads TGTGCCAGCAGCGGGGGGCAGAAGACTGGGGCCAACGTCCTGACTTTC. Translating it yields CASSGGQKTGANVLTF.

V usage is TRBV28 and J usage is TRBJ2-7, with D possibly being TRBD1 or TRBD2 (5 bases each). Germline lookup yields CDR1 MDHEN and CDR2 SYDVKM. The V gene lost 2 bases and the J gene lost 2 bases, with 7 bases spanning the gap. The CDR3 length is 13 residues. As DNA, the CDR3 is TGTGCCAGCAGTTTAGTGGGACCCTACGAGCAGTACTTC. Protein sequence: CASSLVGPYEQYF.

This chain joins TRBV3-1 (or the pseudogene TRBV3-2) and TRBJ2-3; D is undetermined. CDR1 is LGHDT and CDR2 is YNNKEL in the germline V gene (reference sequence). CDR3 size: 16 residues. Trimming left V 1 base short and J 2 bases short, with 13 bases between. The CDR3 DNA sequence: TGTGCCAGCAGCCAAGTCCGATTCACAGTCACAGATACGCAGTATTTT. Its translation is CASSQVRFTVTDTQYF.

The chain combines TRBV7-8 with TRBJ1-5; D gene unclear. Per germline, CDR1 SGHVS and CDR2 FQNEAQ. V lost 1 base and J 3 bases, leaving 10 bases between the germline ends. This CDR3 region has 15 residues. This chain's CDR3 is CASSLDGINNQPQHF. The CDR3 coding sequence is TGTGCCAGCAGCTTAGACGGGATTAACAATCAGCCCCAGCATTTT.

The genes are TRBV7-3 and TRBJ1-6, with D perhaps TRBD1 (5 bases). Per the germline V gene, CDR1 is SGHTA and CDR2 is FQGTGA. V was clipped by 2 bases and J by 8 bases, with 10 bases between them. This CDR3 is 14 amino acids long. The CDR3 region has the DNA TGTGCCAGCAGCTTAGAAGGGGTGGATTCACCCCTCCACTTT. It specifies CASSLEGVDSPLHF.

V is TRBV15 and J is TRBJ2-3, with 8 bases aligning to TRBD2. Per the germline V gene, CDR1 is LNHNV and CDR2 is YYDKDF (reference sequence). CDR3 length: 16 amino acids. Trimming took 0 bases from V and 2 from J; bases not matched to a gene: 4. CDR3 nucleotide sequence: TGTGCCACCAGCAGAGATCGGGGACTAGACACAGATACGCAGTATTTT. It yields the protein CATSRDRGLDTDTQYF.

This clone was counted a few times. This sequence joins TRBV7-2 and TRBJ1-3, with TRBD1 matching 7 bases. After removal of 0 bases from V and 7 bases from J, the junction contained 6 bases not matched to a gene. CDR1 is SGHTA and CDR2 is FQGNSA in the germline V gene. This CDR3 is built from 15 residues. The CDR3 loop reads CASSLATGNSNTIYF. CDR3 coding DNA: TGTGCCAGCAGCTTAGCGACAGGGAATTCGAACACCATATATTTT.

The chain couples TRBV18 to TRBJ1-4; D gene ambiguous. CDR1 is KGHSH and CDR2 is LQKENI in the germline V gene. Trimming pared 11 bases from V and 7 bases from J, leaving 17 bases between. There are 13 residues in the CDR3. The CDR3 DNA is TGTGCCCACACATCAGGTGGTTTTGAAAAACTGTTTTTT. It encodes CAHTSGGFEKLFF.

The chain employs TRBV6-7 and TRBJ1-5, with D unresolved. TRBV6-7 is recorded as an ORF, its role being uncertain. Trimming stripped 3 bases from V and 0 bases from J, with 15 bases between. The CDR3 sequence is 17 residues long. The CDR3: CASSYLSGPNSNQPQHF. The CDR3 DNA reads TGTGCCAGCAGTTATTTGTCCGGTCCTAATAGCAATCAGCCCCAGCATTTT.

This chain connects TRBV5-6 to TRBJ1-4; D is unresolved. This CDR3 contains 16 residues. V lost 3 bases, J lost 8 bases, and 20 bases lay in between. Germline CDR1 is SGHDT and CDR2 is YYEEEE. CDR3 DNA sequence: TGTGCCAGCAGCTCACTTGCTTTGGGTACAAACGAAAAACTGTTTTTT. This gives the protein CASSSLALGTNEKLFF.

The chain recombines TRBV7-9 with TRBJ1-4, with D perhaps TRBD1 (5 bases). The germline V and J ends were trimmed by 11 bases and 7 bases, with 14 bases remaining between them. Germline V gives CDR1 SEHNR, CDR2 FQNEAQ (reference sequence). The CDR3 has 12 amino acids. The CDR3 loop reads CACRGVSEKLFF. The CDR3 region has the DNA TGTGCCTGCCGAGGGGTTAGTGAAAAACTGTTTTTT. Together with reference TRBV7-9 and TRBJ1-4, the CDR3 gives the full variable domain: DTGVSQNPRHKITKRGQNVTFRCDPISEHNRLYWYRQTLGQGPEFLTYFQNEAQLEKSRLLSDRFSAERPKGSFSTLEIQRTEQGDSAMYLCACRGVSEKLFFGSGTQLSVL.

V usage is TRBV27 and J usage is TRBJ1-2, with D tentatively TRBD1 (5 bases). Germline V gene sequence: CDR1 MNHEY, CDR2 SMNVEV (reference sequence). The CDR3 is 13 amino acids. Trimming shortened V by 2 bases and J by 2 bases, and 6 bases separated the two germline ends. The DNA for the CDR3 is TGTGCCAGCAGTTTACAGGGCAACTATGGCTACACCTTC. This codes for CASSLQGNYGYTF.

This chain connects TRBV30 to TRBJ1-2; 7 nucleotides align to TRBD1. This CDR3 comprises 13 residues. Trimming took 0 bases from V and 8 from J; bases not matched to a gene: 6. Germline V CDR1 and CDR2: GTSNPN, SVGIG (reference sequence). This CDR3 reads CAWSVGGASGYTF. CDR3 coding DNA: TGTGCCTGGAGTGTAGGGGGCGCGAGCGGCTACACCTTC.

The chain is built from TRBV2 and TRBJ2-5; D might be TRBD1 (5 bases). V lost 4 bases, J lost 3 bases, and 9 bases lay in between. The CDR3 has 13 residues. Germline V gene lookup returns CDR1 SNHLY and CDR2 FYNNEI. The CDR3 protein is CASSGQLEETQYF. CDR3 in DNA: TGTGCCAGCAGTGGACAGTTAGAAGAGACCCAGTACTTC.

The chain is built from TRBV3-1 (or the pseudogene TRBV3-2) and TRBJ1-4; D is uncertain. The CDR3 is 14 residues long. Germline-derived CDR1 and CDR2 are LGHDT and YNNKEL (reference sequence). Trimming removed 3 bases at V and 4 bases at J, with 9 bases between. CDR3 protein: CASSQQSYNEKLFF. CDR3 nucleotide sequence: TGTGCCAGCAGCCAGCAGTCCTATAATGAAAAACTGTTTTTT.

The CDR3 nucleotides are TGTGCCAGCAGCGTGACTAGCGGGGGGGAAAATGAGCAGTTCTTC. Protein: CASSVTSGGENEQFF. The chain joins TRBV7-2 to TRBJ2-1, with 14 positions matching TRBD2. Germline V gene sequence: CDR1 SGHTA, CDR2 FQGNSA. The CDR3 is made up of 15 amino acids. The junction had 4 bases not matched to a gene; V was cut back by 5 bases and J by 7 bases.

The chain couples TRBV28 to TRBJ1-5; TRBD1 aligns across 8 bases. The CDR3 loop spans 13 amino acids. The trim removed 7 bases at V and 4 bases at J, leaving 3 bases unmatched. Germline CDR1 and CDR2: MDHEN and SYDVKM. This chain's CDR3 is CASIQGANQPQHF. In DNA, the CDR3 is TGTGCCAGCATTCAGGGGGCGAATCAGCCCCAGCATTTT. Looking up the rest from reference TRBV28 and TRBJ1-5 gives the full variable domain: DVKVTQSSRYLVKRTGEKVFLECVQDMDHENMFWYRQDPGLGLRLIYFSYDVKMKEKGDIPEGYSVSREKKERFSLILESASTNQTSMYLCASIQGANQPQHFGDGTRLSIL.

The V and J genes are TRBV7-2 and TRBJ2-1, with TRBD1 matching over 7 bases. Germline lookup yields CDR1 SGHTA and CDR2 FQGNSA. The ends lost 5 bases at V and 6 bases at J; junction bases unmatched: 13. This CDR3 is 16 amino acids long. The CDR3 sequence: CASSASTGSLVNEQFF. CDR3 DNA sequence: TGTGCCAGCAGCGCCTCGACAGGGTCGCTCGTCAATGAGCAGTTCTTC.

CDR3 loop: CASSIGYRERGAEAFF. DNA for the CDR3: TGTGCCAGTAGTATTGGGTATCGAGAGCGAGGTGCTGAAGCTTTCTTT. The J gene is TRBJ1-1, the V gene TRBV19; no clear D. The CDR3 has 16 amino acids. V gave up 3 bases and J gave up 6 bases, with 20 bases separating them. Per the germline V gene, CDR1 is LNHDA and CDR2 is SQIVND (reference sequence).

The chain couples TRBV18 to TRBJ1-1; D is perhaps TRBD1 (5 bases). The V gene lost 5 bases and the J gene lost 1 base, with 17 bases spanning the gap. Per the germline V gene, CDR1 is KGHSH and CDR2 is LQKENI. The CDR3 sequence is 16 residues long. The CDR3 loop reads CASSAIQGRANTEAFF. The CDR3 region has the DNA TGTGCCAGCTCAGCGATTCAGGGACGGGCGAACACTGAAGCTTTCTTT.

The chain has TRBV29-1 and TRBJ1-5; 9 nucleotides align to TRBD1. This CDR3 is built from 14 residues. Germline CDR1 reads SQVTM; CDR2 reads ANQGSEA. Trimming took 3 bases from V and 4 from J; bases not matched to a gene: 4. DNA of the CDR3: TGCAGCGTTGAGGACAGGGGCAAGAATCAGCCCCAGCATTTT. Protein: CSVEDRGKNQPQHF.

The chain employs TRBV28 and TRBJ1-2, with TRBD1 identical over 9 bases. CDR3 length equals 14 residues. Looked up from germline, CDR1 is MDHEN and CDR2 is SYDVKM. Trimming cost V 6 bases and J 6 bases; bases outside gene matches: 8. The CDR3 region is CASRYRGPWDGYTF. In nucleotides, the CDR3 is TGTGCCAGCAGATACAGGGGGCCTTGGGATGGCTACACCTTC.

V is TRBV5-4 and J is TRBJ1-4; D gene ambiguous. Trimming shortened V by 0 bases and J by 10 bases, and 10 bases separated the two germline ends. This CDR3 is built from 13 residues. The V gene's germline CDR1 is SGHNT and CDR2 YYREEE (reference sequence). The CDR3 DNA follows: TGTGCCAGCAGCTTGGCTAAGGACGGAAAACTGTTTTTT. It encodes CASSLAKDGKLFF.

This clone appeared a few times. The J gene is TRBJ2-3, the V gene TRBV7-3; D is ambiguous. The CDR3 runs 15 residues. V was clipped by 3 bases and J by 4 bases, with 14 bases between them. Germline loops: CDR1 SGHTA, CDR2 FQGTGA. CDR3: CASSFSGAKSDTQYF. As DNA, the CDR3 is TGTGCCAGCAGCTTCTCCGGAGCCAAATCAGATACGCAGTATTTT.

The CDR3 loop is CAWDRNTEAFF. The CDR3 DNA reads as TGTGCCTGGGACAGGAACACTGAAGCTTTCTTT. The chain employs TRBV30 and TRBJ1-1; a possible D gene is TRBD1 (5 bases). The V and J ends lost 5 bases and 1 base respectively, with 5 bases between them. Germline CDR1 reads GTSNPN; CDR2 reads SVGIG (reference sequence). There are 11 residues in the CDR3.